These 29 T cell receptor beta chains came from one sample sequenced in a study of T cells in Graves' hyperthyroidism and ophthalmopathy (dated by TCRdb to the late 2010s). The library was generated by multiplex PCR. The sequencing machine was an Illumina HiSeq 2000. TCR beta CDR3 regions were amplified from RNA transcripts. A first-round RT-PCR of the TCR CDR3 used the HTBI primer set with the Qiagen OneStep RT-PCR kit. TCRdb handled the public reads itself, with Q25 trimming in fastp and clone calling in MiXCR, and kept productive beta chains. Every distinct CDR3 protein forms one entry, paired with its most common genes and DNA. Within this sample are 640,000 or so distinct CDR3 sequences, with 14% of them counted one time only. The ten largest clones add up to 6.5% to 9% of the sample. Material for sequencing was blood. All receptors come from a woman aged 18-29 years with Graves' ophthalmopathy.

Concerning this clonotype: A much larger clone is a single base away; this may be a read error. The chain has TRBV2 and TRBJ2-5, with 7 nucleotides matching TRBD2. Germline-derived CDR1 and CDR2 are SNHLY and FYNNEI. The CDR3 sequence is 13 residues long. J was trimmed by 5 bases and V by 6 bases; bases with no gene match: 6. The CDR3 nucleotides read TGTGCCAGCAGATGCGGGAGCTACGAGACCCAGTACTTC. Residues: CASRCGSYETQYF.

This clonotype was found many times. V usage is TRBV11-2 and J usage is TRBJ2-7, with TRBD2 as a possible D gene (6 bases). Trimming left V 8 bases short and J 2 bases short, with 13 bases between. The V gene's germline CDR1 is SGHAT and CDR2 FQNNGV. The CDR3 has 13 amino acids. The CDR3 nucleotides read TGTGCCAGCGCGGAGGGGCACCCCTACGAGCAGTACTTC. Translation gives CASAEGHPYEQYF.

This clonotype was seen repeatedly, ten times or more. The genes are TRBV28 and TRBJ2-1; 7 bases fit TRBD2. The trim removed 3 bases at V and 7 bases at J, leaving 12 bases unmatched. The germline V gene has CDR1 MDHEN and CDR2 SYDVKM. This CDR3 has 16 residues. Written as DNA, the CDR3 is TGTGCCAGCAGTTTGGGAGGGAGGGCCAAGTTGAATGAGCAGTTCTTC. Its protein is CASSLGGRAKLNEQFF. Variable domain in full (rest from reference TRBV28 and TRBJ2-1): DVKVTQSSRYLVKRTGEKVFLECVQDMDHENMFWYRQDPGLGLRLIYFSYDVKMKEKGDIPEGYSVSREKKERFSLILESASTNQTSMYLCASSLGGRAKLNEQFFGPGTRLTVL.

The sample holds many counts of this clonotype. The chain carries TRBV6-2 or TRBV6-3 and TRBJ2-1; D is undetermined. V lost 3 bases, J lost 6 bases, and 24 bases lay in between. The CDR3 has 18 residues. Germline V lookup: CDR1 MNHEY, CDR2 SVGEGT. CDR3 DNA: TGTGCCAGCAGTTATGAAATATCTCGCGAACTACCCTCCAATGAGCAGTTCTTC. It specifies CASSYEISRELPSNEQFF.

This clonotype has more than one count but fewer than ten. J is TRBJ2-7 and V is TRBV20-1; D may match TRBD1 or TRBD2 (5 bases each). The germline gives CDR1 DFQATT, CDR2 SNEGSKA (reference sequence). V gave up 7 bases and J gave up 0 bases, with 13 bases separating them. The CDR3 extends over 13 amino acids. For the CDR3, the DNA is TGCAGTGGGGGGAGCGGAATCTCCTACGAGCAGTACTTC. Translation: CSGGSGISYEQYF.

Worth noting for this clonotype: A much bigger clone sits one base away, suggesting this may be a read error. CDR3 in DNA: TGTGCCAGCAGTCGTCCCGGGCGGAACACTGAAGCTTTCTTT. It is translated as CASSRPGRNTEAFF. V gene TRBV27 combines with J gene TRBJ1-1; D unclear. Deletions cut 5 bases from V and 1 base from J, with 11 bases between. The CDR3 has 14 amino acids. Germline V CDR1 and CDR2: MNHEY, SMNVEV (reference sequence).

This chain joins TRBV20-1 and TRBJ2-3; 7 nucleotides line up with TRBD2. CDR1 and CDR2 (germline): DFQATT, SNEGSKA (reference sequence). The CDR3 spans 14 residues. With V trimmed by 6 bases and J by 6 bases, 12 bases remained unmatched. CDR3 protein: CSARARGRADTQYF. The CDR3 DNA sequence: TGCAGTGCCCGAGCCCGGGGGAGGGCTGATACGCAGTATTTT.

This chain's CDR3 is CASSESGTGDQPQHF. CDR3 DNA sequence: TGTGCCAGCAGTGAATCCGGGACAGGGGATCAGCCCCAGCATTTT. The chain uses TRBV6-1 and TRBJ1-5, with TRBD1 matching 10 bases. Germline V lookup: CDR1 MNHNS, CDR2 SASEGT. This CDR3 spans 15 amino acids. Trimming cost V 2 bases and J 5 bases; bases outside gene matches: 3.

Only a few counts were recorded for this clonotype. The chain recombines TRBV19 with TRBJ2-7; D possibly corresponds to TRBD1 (6 bases). Germline V gene lookup returns CDR1 LNHDA and CDR2 SQIVND (reference sequence). The CDR3 has 16 amino acids. Trimming took off 1 base at V and 3 bases at J, with 16 bases between the two ends. This CDR3 reads CASSIGPPDRLYEQYF. CDR3 sequence (DNA): TGTGCCAGTAGTATAGGCCCCCCGGACAGACTCTACGAGCAGTACTTC.

This clonotype was found many times. V usage is TRBV5-5 and J usage is TRBJ2-2; D may be TRBD1 or TRBD2 (6 bases each). V was pared by 4 bases and J by 0 bases, with 22 bases between. In germline, CDR1 is SGHKS, CDR2 YYEKEE (reference sequence). This CDR3 has 19 residues. CDR3 sequence reads: CASSRRGISGVANTGELFF. The CDR3 coding sequence is TGTGCCAGCAGCCGGAGGGGGATTAGCGGAGTCGCGAACACCGGGGAGCTGTTTTTT.

This clonotype was detected ten times or more. The rearrangement uses TRBV27 and TRBJ2-7, with TRBD2 identical over 10 bases. The CDR3 covers 16 residues. Germline trimming cut 2 bases from V and 3 bases from J; bases unmatched to any gene: 7. Per germline, CDR1 MNHEY and CDR2 SMNVEV (reference sequence). The CDR3 here is CASSLASGLAFYEQYF. The CDR3 region has the DNA TGTGCCAGCAGTTTAGCTTCGGGACTAGCGTTCTACGAGCAGTACTTC.

This clonotype was seen a handful of times. This chain uses TRBV3-1 with TRBJ2-7; D is perhaps TRBD2 (5 bases). CDR3 length equals 14 residues. The V end was cut by 5 bases, the J end by 2 bases, with 13 bases between. Per the germline V gene, CDR1 is LGHDT and CDR2 is YNNKEL (reference sequence). The CDR3 spells CASSSGLGAYEQYF. CDR3 nucleotides: TGTGCCAGCAGCTCTGGACTTGGGGCCTACGAGCAGTACTTC.

In its sample, this clonotype was seen many times. CDR3 in amino acids: CASSFRRGSYEQYF. The CDR3 DNA sequence: TGTGCCAGCAGTTTCCGGCGGGGATCCTACGAGCAGTACTTC. The genes are TRBV28 and TRBJ2-7, with D possibly matching TRBD2 (6 bases). Between the trimmed V and J ends, which lost 3 bases and 1 base, there was a span of 10 bases. CDR3 length equals 14 residues. Per germline, CDR1 MDHEN and CDR2 SYDVKM.

This clonotype was counted ten times or more. The chain employs TRBV6-1 and TRBJ2-1; 13 bases line up with TRBD2. Germline loops: CDR1 MNHNS, CDR2 SASEGT. CDR3 length: 17 amino acids. V shed 9 bases and J 0 bases; nucleotides not matched to a gene: 8. CDR3: CASTGTSGARSYNEQFF. The CDR3 DNA follows: TGTGCCAGTACCGGGACTAGCGGGGCCCGCTCCTACAATGAGCAGTTCTTC.

This clonotype was counted many times. The CDR3 nucleotides are TGTGCCAGCAGTCCCAGCCGGGGAAGCAATCAGCCCCAGCATTTT. Translating gives CASSPSRGSNQPQHF. This rearrangement joins TRBV11-1 to TRBJ1-5, with no clear D. This CDR3 has 15 amino acids. Germline V gene lookup returns CDR1 SGHAT and CDR2 FQDESV (reference sequence). Trimming pared 6 bases from V and 1 base from J, leaving 13 bases between.

There are many counts of this clonotype. The chain recombines TRBV6-1 with TRBJ1-1; 10 nucleotides agree with TRBD1. The CDR3 contains 14 residues. V dropped 5 bases and J dropped 4; count of bases not matched to a gene: 4. Germline CDR1 and CDR2: MNHNS and SASEGT. The CDR3 nucleotides read TGTGCCAGCAGTACCCGGACAGGGGGCACTGAAGCTTTCTTT. Its protein product is CASSTRTGGTEAFF.

This clonotype was picked up a small number of times. The chain recombines TRBV3-1 with TRBJ1-5; no clear D gene. Trimming removed 2 bases at V and 6 bases at J, with 8 bases between. Germline assignment: CDR1 LGHDT and CDR2 YNNKEL (reference sequence). The CDR3 covers 13 residues. The CDR3 is CASSQSGAQPQHF. The CDR3 region has the DNA TGTGCCAGCAGCCAATCAGGTGCTCAGCCCCAGCATTTT.

In this sample, this clonotype turned up many times. This sequence joins TRBV7-2 and TRBJ2-2; D remains unclear. CDR1 SGHTA and CDR2 FQGNSA come from the germline V gene. Trimming took off 0 bases at V and 6 bases at J, with 11 bases between the two ends. The CDR3 is made up of 15 amino acids. The CDR3 sequence: CASSLALFGSGELFF. The CDR3 DNA follows: TGTGCCAGCAGCTTAGCTTTATTTGGGTCCGGGGAGCTGTTTTTT.

This clonotype has a single count. The rearrangement uses TRBV19 and TRBJ2-1, with unresolved D. In germline, CDR1 is LNHDA, CDR2 SQIVND (reference sequence). Deletions cut 4 bases from V and 7 bases from J, with 14 bases between. CDR3 length equals 14 residues. CDR3 nucleotide sequence: TGTGCCAGTAGTAGGTGGGAATCGAGGAATGAGCAGTTCTTC. Protein product: CASSRWESRNEQFF.

Ten or more counts support this clonotype. The J gene is TRBJ1-2, the V gene TRBV30, with unresolved D. The germline gives CDR1 GTSNPN, CDR2 SVGIG (reference sequence). The CDR3 consists of 11 residues. The V end was cut by 2 bases, the J end by 7 bases, with 8 bases between. In nucleotides, the CDR3 is TGTGCCTGGAGTAGTGCAAGTGGCTACACCTTC. It translates to CAWSSASGYTF.

In this sample, this clonotype turned up many times. The chain recombines TRBV30 with TRBJ2-1; 7 bases agree with TRBD1. J gave up 5 bases and V 3 bases, and 4 bases lay outside the gene matches. The CDR3 contains 13 residues. Germline loops: CDR1 GTSNPN, CDR2 SVGIG (reference sequence). For the CDR3, the DNA is TGTGCCTGGAGCAAGGGGGCAGACAATGAGCAGTTCTTC. This codes for CAWSKGADNEQFF. Full variable domain (missing parts from reference TRBV30 and TRBJ2-1): SQTIHQWPATLVQPVGSPLSLECTVEGTSNPNLYWYRQAAGRGLQLLFYSVGIGQISSEVPQNLSASRPQDRQFILSSKKLLLSDSGFYLCAWSKGADNEQFFGPGTRLTVL.

The table lists this clonotype with many counts. This rearrangement joins TRBV11-2 to TRBJ1-1; D is unclear. The CDR3 consists of 14 residues. Trimming removed 7 bases from V and 4 bases from J, with 16 bases in between. Germline V gene sequence: CDR1 SGHAT, CDR2 FQNNGV. CDR3 sequence reads: CASTPAPGTTEAFF. CDR3 sequence (DNA): TGTGCCAGCACCCCGGCCCCGGGTACCACTGAAGCTTTCTTT.

This clonotype turned up a few times. The chain recombines TRBV30 with TRBJ1-4, with 9 bases identical to TRBD1. Germline V gene data show CDR1 as GTSNPN and CDR2 as SVGIG (reference sequence). With V trimmed by 0 bases and J by 6 bases, 8 bases remained unmatched. The CDR3 covers 16 residues. CDR3: CAWSVLGDRVYEKLFF. CDR3 nucleotides: TGTGCCTGGAGTGTACTGGGGGACAGGGTGTATGAAAAACTGTTTTTT.

This clonotype was found many times. V is TRBV27 and J is TRBJ1-4, with 8 nucleotides matching TRBD1. CDR3 length: 14 amino acids. Germline values: CDR1 MNHEY, CDR2 SMNVEV (reference sequence). J was trimmed by 8 bases and V by 5 bases; bases with no gene match: 7. The CDR3 coding sequence is TGTGCCAGCAGTACCGGGACAGGTGGGGAAAAACTGTTTTTT. Amino acid sequence: CASSTGTGGEKLFF.

CDR3 amino acids: CASSLRDRKVPGNTIYF. The DNA for the CDR3 is TGTGCCAGCAGCTTAAGGGACCGGAAAGTCCCTGGAAACACCATATATTTT. The chain carries TRBV7-3 and TRBJ1-3; a weak D match, TRBD1 (5 bases). The germline V gene has CDR1 SGHTA and CDR2 FQGTGA. Trimming pared 1 base from V and 2 bases from J, leaving 15 bases between. This CDR3 contains 17 residues.

In the case of this clonotype: A much larger clone sits a single nucleotide away, making a read error possible. The chain carries TRBV27 and TRBJ2-1; the match to TRBD2 covers 8 bases. The J call is uncertain, as TRBJ2-7 better fits the DNA end. Germline V CDR1 and CDR2: MNHEY, SMNVEV (reference sequence). CDR3 length equals 15 residues. This CDR3 is CASLTVAGPYNEQYF. Here the CDR3 DNA reads TGTGCCAGTCTAACAGTAGCGGGACCCTACAATGAGCAGTACTTC.

Written as DNA, the CDR3 is TGTGCCAGCAGCATTTTCGGCGGGAGGGCGGGTCGGGAGACCCAGTACTTC. Protein sequence: CASSIFGGRAGRETQYF. This chain joins TRBV7-8 and TRBJ2-5; TRBD2 matches at 9 bases. This CDR3 is 17 amino acids long. J lost 5 bases, V lost 5 bases, and 15 bases had no gene match. The germline CDR1 and CDR2 sequences are SGHVS and FQNEAQ.

This clonotype was counted at least ten times. V is TRBV7-2 and J is TRBJ1-3, with D perhaps matching TRBD1 (5 bases). Germline V lookup: CDR1 SGHTA, CDR2 FQGNSA. This CDR3 region has 12 residues. V lost 9 bases and J lost 2, with 8 bases in between. The CDR3 here is CASLGAGNTIYF. The CDR3 DNA reads as TGTGCCAGTTTAGGGGCTGGAAACACCATATATTTT.

The J gene is TRBJ1-2, the V gene TRBV19, with 8 nucleotides matching TRBD1. Trimming at V came to 5 bases and at J to 4 bases, leaving 21 bases not matched to a gene. Germline loops: CDR1 LNHDA, CDR2 SQIVND (reference sequence). The CDR3 has 19 residues. CDR3 nucleotide sequence: TGTGCCAGTAGTCCTACGCCCAAGGACAGGGAGGATAGGGGCTATGGCTACACCTTC. This codes for CASSPTPKDREDRGYGYTF.